The source of this T cell receptor (beta chain) is a study of identical twins. The table lists this clonotype with a few counts. The antigen remains undetermined. All donors were healthy Caucasians. One entry per CDR3 protein results from TCRdb running MiXCR on the 5' RACE reads. The sample holds over 200,000 distinct CDR3 sequences, about a tenth seen once. Study results and caveats: Among monozygotic twins, out-of-frame TCR alpha sharing exceeded what models predicted. Analyses of zero insertions could, in part, be confounded by invariant MAIT and iNKT cells. Within cord blood, abundant beta clonotypes carried fewer insertions, but memory repertoires showed no such trend.

V gave up 7 bases and J gave up 5 bases; unmatched junction bases: 10. The CDR3 is 15 residues long. The germline V gene has CDR1 LGHDT and CDR2 YNNKEL (reference sequence). The J gene is TRBJ2-1, the V gene TRBV3-1; 8 bases are shared with TRBD2. The sequenced sample was memory (CD45RO+) T cells sorted from blood. This receptor was identified in a woman under 30 in good health. The CDR3 nucleotides are TGTGCCAGCACAACAAGCGGGGGCCTAAACAATGAGCAGTTCTTC. It specifies CASTTSGGLNNEQFF.